This T cell receptor (beta chain) was captured in a study of T cell repertoires in aging, cancer and after chemotherapy. For this clonotype: A much larger clone sits a single nucleotide away, making a read error possible.

A mixed TRB-A/B primer pool amplified rearranged TRB by multiplex touch-down PCR. Via MiXCR, TCRdb re-called the multiplex PCR reads, giving one row per CDR3 protein. The sample lists 7,000 to 8,500 distinct CDR3 sequences, about 32% occurring once. TCR beta rearrangements were amplified from peripheral blood genomic DNA. The CDR3 consists of 14 residues. Germline CDR1 is SGHNT and CDR2 is YENEEA. The V and J ends lost 0 bases and 9 bases respectively, with 9 bases between them. V is TRBV11-3 and J is TRBJ1-6; D unclear. The clonotype comes from a human donor with a blood cancer. The sequencing sample was made of blood. Written as DNA, the CDR3 is TGTGCCAGCAGCTTAGAGGGTGCGAGTTCACCCCTCCACTTT. As protein: CASSLEGASSPLHF. The complete variable domain, with remaining parts taken from reference TRBV11-3 and TRBJ1-6, reads EAGVVQSPRYKIIEKKQPVAFWCNPISGHNTLYWYLQNLGQGPELLIRYENEEAVDDSQLPKDRFSAERLKGVDSTLKIQPAELGDSAVYLCASSLEGASSPLHFGNGTRLTVT.